The clone carrying this T cell receptor (beta chain) was seen a few times. The entry originates in a study of blood T cell repertoires in COVID-19. Study as a whole: COVID-19 samples, acute and convalescent, were from the United States, Italy and Spain.

The V gene end was trimmed by 5 bases and the J gene end by 2 bases; junction bases not matched to a gene: 6. The V gene's germline CDR1 is LGHDT and CDR2 YNNKEL (reference sequence). CDR3 length: 15 amino acids. The data were produced by immunoSEQ multiplex PCR, yet TCRdb's version contains in-frame clones alone and is incomplete. The table lists tens of thousands of clones, 80% to 90% of them singletons. The TCR sequence derives from a middle-aged man with active COVID-19. The sequenced sample consisted of peripheral blood. The rearrangement uses TRBV3-1 (or the pseudogene TRBV3-2) and TRBJ2-5, with 9 bases matching TRBD1. The CDR3: CASSYLDRGQETQYF. CDR3 bases: TGTGCCAGCAGCTACCTCGACAGGGGGCAAGAGACCCAGTACTTC.